These 2 T cell receptor beta chains share one sample of origin, sequenced in a study of blood T cell repertoires in COVID-19. TCRdb keeps only in-frame clones here, not all; method: immunoSEQ multiplex PCR. The sample carries fewer than 400,000 clones, around 90% recorded once. Sequenced sample: PBMCs or T cells enriched from blood (not recorded which). The receptors derive from a man aged 60 to 75 who had recovered from COVID-19.

This chain links TRBV29-1 with TRBJ2-5; D tentatively fits TRBD1 or TRBD2 (6 bases each). Trimming cost V 7 bases and J 4 bases, with 13 bases left between them. The CDR3 runs 12 residues. Germline V gene data show CDR1 as SQVTM and CDR2 as ANQGSEA. The CDR3 loop is CSAGAATETQYF. The CDR3 nucleotides read TGCAGCGCGGGGGCGGCGACAGAGACCCAGTACTTC.

In this sample, this clone turned up once. The rearrangement uses TRBV28 and TRBJ1-2; D is perhaps TRBD1 (6 bases). The germline V and J ends were trimmed by 4 bases and 4 bases, with 13 bases remaining between them. This CDR3 spans 14 amino acids. Germline CDR1 MDHEN, CDR2 SYDVKM. CDR3 residues: CASSSQGLGYGYTF. The DNA for the CDR3 is TGTGCCAGCAGTTCACAGGGCTTGGGCTATGGCTACACCTTC.